This TCR beta chain comes out of a study of T cells in Graves' hyperthyroidism and ophthalmopathy (dated by TCRdb to between 2019 and 2020). Study-level background: Peripheral blood samples were taken at initial diagnosis, before any treatment was given. Following sampling, methimazole starting at 30 mg daily was given to hyperthyroidism patients, and high-dose intravenous methylprednisolone was given to ophthalmopathy patients. The 100 discovery patients were randomly split 7:3 into training and test sets. The paper reports TCR Vbeta CDR3 sequencing of approximately 130 peripheral blood samples: fewer than 50 ophthalmopathy, some 80 hyperthyroidism and around 17 progressor patients. A discovery cohort of fewer than 110 patients, approximately 45 with Graves' ophthalmopathy and 57 with stable Graves' hyperthyroidism, was used to find distinguishing TCR V-J signatures. An independent validation cohort of under 20 hyperthyroidism patients and 17 patients who later progressed to ophthalmopathy tested prospective prediction of ophthalmopathy. The study also compared thyroid tissue and blood T-cell repertoires from several Graves' hyperthyroidism patients. What the research found in general, with its limitations: A 13 V-J signature model separated ophthalmopathy from stable hyperthyroidism, with approximately 87% sensitivity and 81.08% specificity in cross-validation and 80%/75% in testing. Blood samples also contained most of the expanded thyroid clonotypes (frequency above 0.001), which suggests that blood repertoires may reflect thyroid immune responses. Sample size was not statistically predetermined, and blinding of investigators to group allocation was not performed. In validation, the model predicted progression to ophthalmopathy with approximately 71% sensitivity and over 72% specificity, a median of around six months before onset.

Many counts were recorded for this clonotype. Its antigen is still unknown. Per-nucleotide qualities are absent, and no much larger clonotype sits a single base away. Moderately to severely active disease, a Clinical Activity Score of at least 3, a NOSPECS grade of at least 4, and a duration under 3 months were present in ophthalmopathy patients. The study excluded patients with uncontrolled infections, other autoimmune diseases, pregnancy or lactation. Diagnoses relied on clinical symptoms, serum thyroxine and TRAb, thyroid ultrasound and orbital computed tomography. PBMCs were separated from 8 to 10 ml of fresh peripheral blood using Ficoll-Paque density gradient centrifugation. Total RNA was extracted with Trizol reagent, and quality was checked on an Agilent 2100 Bioanalyzer. In the germline V gene, CDR1 corresponds to SGHTA and CDR2 to FQGNSA. Its CDR3 holds 13 amino acids, cysteine through phenylalanine. This entry keeps only the CDR3 DNA: 39 bases, framed from base 1. The germline V end is reduced by 7 bases and the J end by 4 bases; junction bases left unmatched: 5.

The TCR beta CDR3 regions were amplified from the RNA transcripts. The first round of RT-PCR for the TCR CDR3 was performed with the HTBI primer set and the Qiagen OneStep RT-PCR kit. The libraries were constructed in a second round of multiplex PCR and then size-selected and purified. Paired-end sequencing of the libraries was performed with 100 bp reads on an Illumina HiSeq2000. The study's processing was this. SOAPnuke was used to process the raw data, with reads discarded if the reads contained adapters or uncalled bases, had a mean Phred below 15, or lacked an exact constant-primer or identifier match. High-quality paired reads were merged using COPE v1.2.5, and each unique nucleotide sequence was defined as a clonotype. Clonotypes were aligned to IMGT TRBV, TRBD and TRBJ reference segments using MiTCR v1.1. Analysis was restricted to V-J combinations with a frequency above 0.0001, which covered approximately 99% of repertoires. The TCS score was defined as F50 (clonal expansion) divided by E x V (chaos), with BLOSUM62-based TCRdist calculated between CDR3 peptides within each V-J. Welch's t-statistics and random forest reduced roughly 530 V-J features to some 14, which were used in a naive Bayes classifier (R e1071). Thyroid-blood repertoire similarity was quantified with the Morisita-Horn index. TCRdb reanalyzed the raw reads on its own, using fastp at Q25 for trimming and MiXCR for clone calling, and kept in-frame beta chains. Each entry merges the rows of one CDR3 protein and shows their most common DNA and genes. These V and J calls rely on TCRdb rather than the paper's analysis. This sample is represented by fewer than 750,000 distinct CDR3 sequences; 14% to 15% of them were singletons. Around 4.5% of the sample belongs to the ten largest clones.

Recombination linked TRBV7-2 to TRBJ1-2; 8 junctional bases match TRBD1. This clonotype was obtained from a woman aged 40 to 50 with Graves' ophthalmopathy. Sequencing used blood. The CDR3: CASTDRVLYGYTF. The nucleotides read TGTGCCAGCACGGACAGGGTGCTCTATGGCTACACCTTC.